These T cell receptor beta chains were read from a single sample in a study of radiation and T cells in renal cell carcinoma. The protocol was immunoSEQ multiplex PCR, while the TCRdb copy is restricted to in-frame clones and leaves out a portion. The table shows tens of thousands of clones, with 70% to 80% occurring only once. The sample here was blood, taken from a patient whose treatment included radiotherapy and nephrectomy. The source of these receptors is a man aged 60-69 years with renal cell carcinoma. Each CDR3 is given with its conserved first and last residue. The D gene is left open where the match is weak. Size is stated for part of the rows, as once, few or many counts, or as a class when the clone is expanded.

V gene	D gene	clone size	J gene	CDR3 DNA	CDR3 protein
TRBV5-1	TRBD1	.	TRBJ1-2	TGCGCCAGCAGTCCGACAGGGAGCGGCTACACCTTC	CASSPTGSGYTF
TRBV23-1	.	once	TRBJ2-3	TGCGCCAGCACCCAGGGGTCTCCGGGACAAAGGACAGATACGCAGTATTTT	CASTQGSPGQRTDTQYF
TRBV19	.	.	TRBJ2-3	TGTGCCAGTAGTATGGGAGGATACCCCCAGGGTACGCAGTATTTT	CASSMGGYPQGTQYF
TRBV14	.	.	TRBJ2-2	TGTGCCAGCAGCCGGGACATTTTGACCGGGGAGCTGTTTTTT	CASSRDILTGELFF
TRBV5-1	.	once	TRBJ1-2	TGCGCCAGCAGCGTAGGGACCGGGGAAGATGGCTACACCTTC	CASSVGTGEDGYTF
TRBV7-9	TRBD1	.	TRBJ2-2	TGTGCCAGCAGCCGTGCCGGGACAGTGAACACCGGGGAGCTGTTTTTT	CASSRAGTVNTGELFF
TRBV7-2	TRBD1	.	TRBJ1-6	TGTGCCAGCAGCTTAACAGGGGCCCCCTATAATTCACCCCTCCACTTT	CASSLTGAPYNSPLHF
TRBV6-6	.	.	TRBJ2-5	TGTGCCAGCAGTAGTCGACGGGAACAAGAGACCCAGTACTTC	CASSSRREQETQYF
TRBV4-3	.	.	TRBJ1-1	TGCGCCAGCAGCCAAGAAATGAGGAACACTGAAGCTTTCTTT	CASSQEMRNTEAFF
TRBV19	TRBD1	.	TRBJ1-5	TGTGCCAGTAGTATACGACAGGGGGCGTTAAAGCCCCAGCATTTT	CASSIRQGALKPQHF
TRBV10-3	.	.	TRBJ2-5	TGTGCCATCATGGAAGACGGCCAAGAGACCCAGTACTTC	CAIMEDGQETQYF
TRBV6-1	TRBD1	.	TRBJ2-3	TGTGCCAGCAGTGTACGGGACAGGGGGCCAGATACGCAGTATTTT	CASSVRDRGPDTQYF
TRBV5-1	TRBD1	.	TRBJ2-1	TGCGCCAGCAGCTTGGAACAGGGGGCGCACAATGAGCAGTTCTTC	CASSLEQGAHNEQFF
TRBV30	.	.	TRBJ2-5	TGTGCCTGGAGTGGGGGGGAGACCCAGTACTTC	CAWSGGETQYF
TRBV18	.	.	TRBJ2-2	TGTGCCAGCAAGGGGGCGAACACCGGGGAGCTGTTTTTT	CASKGANTGELFF